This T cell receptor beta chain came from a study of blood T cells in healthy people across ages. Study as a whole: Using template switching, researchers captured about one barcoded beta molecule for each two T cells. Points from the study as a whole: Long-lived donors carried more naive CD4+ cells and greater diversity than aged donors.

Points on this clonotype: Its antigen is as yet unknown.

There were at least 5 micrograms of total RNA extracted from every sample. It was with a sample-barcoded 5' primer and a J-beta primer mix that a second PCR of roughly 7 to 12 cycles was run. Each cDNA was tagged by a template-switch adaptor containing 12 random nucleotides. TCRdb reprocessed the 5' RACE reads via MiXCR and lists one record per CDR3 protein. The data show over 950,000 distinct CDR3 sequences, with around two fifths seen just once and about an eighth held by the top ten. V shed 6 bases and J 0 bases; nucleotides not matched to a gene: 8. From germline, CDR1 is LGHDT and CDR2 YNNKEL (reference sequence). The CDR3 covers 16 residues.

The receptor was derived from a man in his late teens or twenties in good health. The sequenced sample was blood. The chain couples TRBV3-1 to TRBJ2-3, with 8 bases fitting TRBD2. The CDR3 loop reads CASRHVSGASTDTQYF. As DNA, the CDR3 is TGTGCCAGCAGGCACGTTAGCGGGGCGAGCACAGATACGCAGTATTTT.